This paragraph reports one TCR beta chain. The source of the sample is a study of T cell changes during pregnancy in multiple sclerosis. Between the trimmed V and J ends, which lost 2 bases and 8 bases, there was a span of 15 bases. The CDR3 spans 14 residues. Germline CDR1 reads ENHRY; CDR2 reads SYGVKD. Libraries were prepared by immunoSEQ multiplex PCR; TCRdb keeps only in-frame clonotypes and omits some of them. The data hold around 100,000 clones, with approximately 90% observed a single time. The source material was peripheral blood, sampled after pregnancy. This TCR was recovered from a female donor with multiple sclerosis, enrolled in a pregnancy study. The chain uses TRBV10-3 and TRBJ1-2; D may be TRBD1 (6 bases). The CDR3 spells CAISEERGTGGYTF. Written as DNA, the CDR3 is TGTGCCATCAGTGAGGAGAGAGGTACAGGGGGCTACACCTTC.